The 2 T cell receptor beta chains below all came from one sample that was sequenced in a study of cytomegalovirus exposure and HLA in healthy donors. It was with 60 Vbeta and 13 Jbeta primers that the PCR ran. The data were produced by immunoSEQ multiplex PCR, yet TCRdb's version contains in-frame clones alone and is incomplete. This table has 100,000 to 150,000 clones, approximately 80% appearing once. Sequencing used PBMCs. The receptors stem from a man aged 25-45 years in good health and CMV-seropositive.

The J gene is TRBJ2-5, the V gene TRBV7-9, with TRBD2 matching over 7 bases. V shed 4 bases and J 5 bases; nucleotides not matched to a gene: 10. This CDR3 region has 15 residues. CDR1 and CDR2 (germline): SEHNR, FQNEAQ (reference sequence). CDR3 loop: CASSSLAGVGETQYF. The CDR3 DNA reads TGTGCCAGCAGCTCTCTGGCGGGAGTAGGGGAGACCCAGTACTTC.

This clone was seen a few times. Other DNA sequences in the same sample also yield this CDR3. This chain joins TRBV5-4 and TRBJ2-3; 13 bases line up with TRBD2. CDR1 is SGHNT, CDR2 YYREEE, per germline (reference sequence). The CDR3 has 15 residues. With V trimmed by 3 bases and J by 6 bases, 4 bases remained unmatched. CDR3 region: CASSSGLAGTDTQYF. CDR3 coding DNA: TGTGCCAGCAGCTCGGGACTAGCGGGAACCGATACGCAGTATTTT.